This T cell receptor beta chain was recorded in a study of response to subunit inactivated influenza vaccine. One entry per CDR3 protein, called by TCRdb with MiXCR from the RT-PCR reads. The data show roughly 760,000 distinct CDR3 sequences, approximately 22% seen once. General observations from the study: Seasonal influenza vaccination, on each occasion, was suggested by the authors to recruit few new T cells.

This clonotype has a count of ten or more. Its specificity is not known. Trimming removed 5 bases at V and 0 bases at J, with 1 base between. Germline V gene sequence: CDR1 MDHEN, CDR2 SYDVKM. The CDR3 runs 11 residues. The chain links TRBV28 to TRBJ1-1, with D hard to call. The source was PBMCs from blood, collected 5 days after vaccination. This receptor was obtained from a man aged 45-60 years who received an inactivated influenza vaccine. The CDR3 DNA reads TGTGCCAGCAGTGTGAACACTGAAGCTTTCTTT. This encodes CASSVNTEAFF.